This T cell receptor (beta chain) was identified in a study of blood T cell repertoires in COVID-19. Study-wide background: The analysed material was cDNA or gDNA that came from T cells, B-cell-depleted T cells, or PBMCs.

V gave up 8 bases and J gave up 5 bases; unmatched junction bases: 12. Germline values: CDR1 SGHRS, CDR2 YFSETQ. The CDR3 is 16 residues long. Original data processing: Estimated nucleated cell counts came from reference gene primer amplification. The assay was immunoSEQ multiplex PCR, and TCRdb's table has in-frame clones only and misses some. The DNA gave D and trimming, while V, J and clone size come from that table. The profile covers hundreds of thousands of clones, with about 90% appearing a single time and around 0.84% taken by the ten largest. The sequencing sample was made of peripheral blood. The chain recombines TRBV5-1 with TRBJ2-5; the match to TRBD2 covers 13 bases. The TCR originated in a man aged 55 to 70 with COVID-19, enrolled during active disease. The CDR3 nucleotides read TGCGCCAGTGGGGTCATCTCGACTAGCGGGAGGGAGACCCAGTACTTC. Residues: CASGVISTSGRETQYF. The full variable domain, in which reference TRBV5-1 and TRBJ2-5 provide the parts outside the CDR3, is KAGVTQTPRYLIKTRGQQVTLSCSPISGHRSVSWYQQTPGQGLQFLFEYFSETQRNKGNFPGRFSGRQFSNSRSEMNVSTLELGDSALYLCASGVISTSGRETQYFGPGTRLLVL.